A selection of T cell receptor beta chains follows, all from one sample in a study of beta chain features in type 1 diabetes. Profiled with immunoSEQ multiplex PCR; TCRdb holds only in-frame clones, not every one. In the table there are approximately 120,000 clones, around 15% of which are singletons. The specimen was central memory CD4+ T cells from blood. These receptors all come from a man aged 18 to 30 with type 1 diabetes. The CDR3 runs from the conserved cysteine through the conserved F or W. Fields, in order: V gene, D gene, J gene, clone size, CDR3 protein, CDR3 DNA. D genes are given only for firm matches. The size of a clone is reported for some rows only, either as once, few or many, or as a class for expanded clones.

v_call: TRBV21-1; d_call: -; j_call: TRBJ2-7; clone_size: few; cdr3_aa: CASSTRPIPYYEQYF; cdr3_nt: TGTGCCAGCAGCACCAGACCCATACCCTACTACGAGCAGTACTTC
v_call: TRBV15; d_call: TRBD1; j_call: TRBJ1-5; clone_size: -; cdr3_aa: CATSTTGGGFNQPQHF; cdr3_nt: TGTGCCACCAGCACAACAGGGGGCGGTTTCAATCAGCCCCAGCATTTT
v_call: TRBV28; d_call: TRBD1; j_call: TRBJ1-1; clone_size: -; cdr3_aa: CASSRSDRDNEAFF; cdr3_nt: TGTGCCAGCAGTCGGTCGGACAGGGATAATGAAGCTTTCTTT
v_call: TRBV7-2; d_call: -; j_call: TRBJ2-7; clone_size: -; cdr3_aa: CASSPLEYEQYF; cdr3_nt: TGTGCCAGCAGCCCCCTTGAGTACGAGCAGTACTTC
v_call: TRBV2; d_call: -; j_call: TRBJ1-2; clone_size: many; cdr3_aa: CASRSTGYGYTF; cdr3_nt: TGTGCCAGCAGGTCAACAGGGTATGGCTACACCTTC
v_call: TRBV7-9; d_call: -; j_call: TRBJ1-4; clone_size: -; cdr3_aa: CASSYTGLNEKLFF; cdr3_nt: TGTGCCAGCAGTTACACAGGGCTGAATGAAAAACTGTTTTTT
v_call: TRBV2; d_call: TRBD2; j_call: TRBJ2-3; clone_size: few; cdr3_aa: CASTQLAGGADTQYF; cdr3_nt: TGTGCCAGCACCCAACTAGCGGGGGGGGCAGATACGCAGTATTTT
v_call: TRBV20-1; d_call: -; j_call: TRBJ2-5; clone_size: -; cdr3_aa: CSVEPRETQYF; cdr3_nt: TGCAGTGTTGAGCCGAGGGAGACCCAGTACTTC
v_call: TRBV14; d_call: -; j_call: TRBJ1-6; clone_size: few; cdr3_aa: CASSQQVPPLHF; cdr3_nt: TGTGCCAGCAGCCAGCAGGTGCCACCCCTCCACTTT
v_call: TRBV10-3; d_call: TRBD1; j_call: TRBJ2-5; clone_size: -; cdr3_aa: CAISEETGGQETQYF; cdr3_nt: TGTGCCATCAGTGAGGAGACAGGGGGTCAGGAGACCCAGTACTTC
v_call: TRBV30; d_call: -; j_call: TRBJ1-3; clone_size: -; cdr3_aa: CAWTALFSGNTIYF; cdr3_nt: TGTGCCTGGACCGCGCTCTTCTCTGGAAACACCATATATTTT
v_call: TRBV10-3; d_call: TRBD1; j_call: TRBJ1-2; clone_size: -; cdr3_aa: CAIRQGAISNYGYTF; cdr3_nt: TGTGCCATCAGACAGGGGGCCATTTCTAACTATGGCTACACCTTC
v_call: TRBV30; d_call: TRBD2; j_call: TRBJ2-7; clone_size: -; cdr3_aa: CAWTPGLASGEQYF; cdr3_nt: TGTGCCTGGACCCCGGGACTAGCTTCGGGGGAGCAGTACTTC
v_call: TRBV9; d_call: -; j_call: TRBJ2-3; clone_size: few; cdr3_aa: CASSARPQGAETTDTQYF; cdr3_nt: TGTGCCAGCAGCGCCCGACCTCAGGGCGCAGAAACCACAGATACGCAGTATTTT
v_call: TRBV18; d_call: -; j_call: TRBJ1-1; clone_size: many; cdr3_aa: CASSPGNTEAFF; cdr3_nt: TGTGCCAGCTCACCAGGGAACACTGAAGCTTTCTTT
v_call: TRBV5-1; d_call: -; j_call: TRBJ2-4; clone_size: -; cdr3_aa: CASSLGLAKNIQYF; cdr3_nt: TGCGCCAGCAGCTTGGGGCTAGCCAAAAACATTCAGTACTTC
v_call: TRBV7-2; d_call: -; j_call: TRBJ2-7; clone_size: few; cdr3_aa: CASSSGGPRQQYF; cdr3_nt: TGTGCCAGCAGCTCAGGGGGGCCGAGACAGCAGTACTTC
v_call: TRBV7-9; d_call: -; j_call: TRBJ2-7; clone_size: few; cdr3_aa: CASSLIEGRANYEQYF; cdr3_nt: TGTGCCAGCAGCTTAATTGAAGGCAGGGCCAACTACGAGCAGTACTTC
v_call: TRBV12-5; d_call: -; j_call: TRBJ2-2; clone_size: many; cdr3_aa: CASAAATGELFF; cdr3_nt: TGTGCCTCAGCTGCGGCCACCGGGGAGCTGTTTTTT
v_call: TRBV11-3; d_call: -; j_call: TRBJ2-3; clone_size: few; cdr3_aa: CASSLGLFTDTQYF; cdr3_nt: TGTGCCAGCAGCTTAGGCCTCTTTACGGATACGCAGTATTTT
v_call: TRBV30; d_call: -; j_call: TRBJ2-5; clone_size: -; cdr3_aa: CAWSGGETQYF; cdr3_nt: TGTGCCTGGAGTGGAGGGGAGACCCAGTACTTC
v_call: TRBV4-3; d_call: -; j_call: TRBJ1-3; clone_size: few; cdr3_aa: CASSQERLSSGNTIYF; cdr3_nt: TGCGCCAGCAGCCAAGAAAGGCTCAGCTCTGGAAACACCATATATTTT
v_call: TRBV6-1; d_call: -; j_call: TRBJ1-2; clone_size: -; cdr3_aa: CASRTGTSNGYTF; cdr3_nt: TGTGCCAGCAGAACCGGGACGTCGAATGGCTACACCTTC
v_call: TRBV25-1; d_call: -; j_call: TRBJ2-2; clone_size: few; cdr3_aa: CASSEGAATGELFF; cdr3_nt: TGTGCCAGCAGTGAGGGGGCGGCCACCGGGGAGCTGTTTTTT
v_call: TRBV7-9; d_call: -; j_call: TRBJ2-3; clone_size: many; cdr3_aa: CASSFSAGTDTQYF; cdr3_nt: TGTGCCAGCAGCTTTTCAGCGGGCACAGATACGCAGTATTTT
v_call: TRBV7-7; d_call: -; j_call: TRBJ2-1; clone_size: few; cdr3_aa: CASSLDRYNEQFF; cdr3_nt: TGTGCTAGCAGCTTAGACAGATACAATGAGCAGTTCTTC
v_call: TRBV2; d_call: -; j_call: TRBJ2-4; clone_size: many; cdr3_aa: CATRGDRTRAKNIQYF; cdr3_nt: TGTGCCACCAGGGGAGACAGGACCCGGGCCAAAAACATTCAGTACTTC
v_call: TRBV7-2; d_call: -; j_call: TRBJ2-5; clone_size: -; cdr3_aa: CASSPPTTQETQYF; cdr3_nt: TGTGCCAGCAGCCCCCCGACAACGCAAGAGACCCAGTACTTC
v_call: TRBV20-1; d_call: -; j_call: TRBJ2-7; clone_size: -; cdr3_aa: CSALGSDEQYF; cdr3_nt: TGCAGTGCTTTAGGTTCCGACGAGCAGTACTTC
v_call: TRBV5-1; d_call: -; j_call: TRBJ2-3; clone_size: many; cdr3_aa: CASTEAPESTDTQYF; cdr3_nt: TGCGCCAGCACGGAAGCCCCGGAGAGCACAGATACGCAGTATTTT
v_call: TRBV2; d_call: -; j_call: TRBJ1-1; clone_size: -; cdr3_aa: CASSDTQRAFF; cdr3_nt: TGTGCCAGCAGTGATACGCAGAGGGCTTTCTTT
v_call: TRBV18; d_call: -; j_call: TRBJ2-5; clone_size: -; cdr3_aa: CASSPEGSSTQYF; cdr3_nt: TGTGCCAGCTCACCAGAAGGGAGCTCCACCCAGTACTTC
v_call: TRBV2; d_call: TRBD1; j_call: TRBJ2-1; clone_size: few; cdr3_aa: CASSDSDRVGEQFF; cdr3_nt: TGTGCCAGCAGTGACAGTGACAGGGTTGGTGAGCAGTTCTTC
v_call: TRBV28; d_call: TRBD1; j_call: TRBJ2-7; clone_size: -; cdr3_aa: CASGNWDSLKTRTYEQYF; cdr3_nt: TGTGCCAGCGGTAACTGGGACAGCTTGAAAACCCGAACCTACGAGCAGTACTTC
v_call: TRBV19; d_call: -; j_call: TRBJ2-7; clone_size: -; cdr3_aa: CASSFPCYEQYF; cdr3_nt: TGTGCCAGTAGTTTCCCCTGCTACGAGCAGTACTTC
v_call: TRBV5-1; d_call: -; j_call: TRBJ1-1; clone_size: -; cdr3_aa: CASSQDTANTEAFF; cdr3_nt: TGCGCCAGCAGCCAGGACACTGCGAACACTGAAGCTTTCTTT
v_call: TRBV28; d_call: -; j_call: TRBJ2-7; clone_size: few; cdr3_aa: CASSLSPTSSYEQYF; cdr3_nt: TGTGCCAGCAGTTTATCCCCCACTTCCTCCTACGAGCAGTACTTC
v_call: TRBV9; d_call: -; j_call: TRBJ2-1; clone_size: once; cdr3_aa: CASSVALEGVPSYNEQFF; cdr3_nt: TGTGCCAGCAGCGTAGCCCTGGAGGGAGTCCCCTCCTACAATGAGCAGTTCTTC
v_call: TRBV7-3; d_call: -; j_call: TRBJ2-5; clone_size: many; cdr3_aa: CASSFDSGSGLETQYF; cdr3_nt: TGTGCCAGCAGCTTCGACTCGGGAAGCGGGCTAGAGACCCAGTACTTC
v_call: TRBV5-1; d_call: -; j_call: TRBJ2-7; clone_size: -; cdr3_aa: CASSSGGTAIYEQYF; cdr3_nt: TGCGCCAGCAGCTCGGGGGGGACAGCAATTTACGAGCAGTACTTC
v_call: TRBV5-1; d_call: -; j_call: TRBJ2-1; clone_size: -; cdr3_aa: CASRPGVAVSNEQFF; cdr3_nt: TGCGCCAGCAGACCCGGGGTAGCGGTTAGCAATGAGCAGTTCTTC
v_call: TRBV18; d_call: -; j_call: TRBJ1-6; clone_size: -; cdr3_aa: CASSPLGRDNSPLHF; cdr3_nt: TGTGCCAGCTCACCACTAGGACGGGATAATTCACCCCTCCACTTT
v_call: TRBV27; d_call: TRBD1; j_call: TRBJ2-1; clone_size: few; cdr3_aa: CASSFWTGDTNEQFF; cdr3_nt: TGTGCCAGCAGTTTTTGGACAGGGGATACCAATGAGCAGTTCTTC
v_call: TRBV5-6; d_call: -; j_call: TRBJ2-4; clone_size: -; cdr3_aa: CASSLQQNIQYF; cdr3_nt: TGTGCCAGCAGCTTGCAGCAAAACATTCAGTACTTC
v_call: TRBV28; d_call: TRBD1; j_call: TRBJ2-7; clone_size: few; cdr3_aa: CASSPTDRDEQYF; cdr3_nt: TGTGCCAGCAGTCCAACGGACAGGGACGAGCAGTACTTC